The source of this TCR beta chain is a study of regulatory T cells in long-lasting Graves disease. Findings and caveats of the study: TCR diversity was lower in persistent Graves' patients (versus newly diagnosed ones). Sample size was small, which may have lowered accuracy.

iRepertoire HTBI primers and Arm-PCR of CDR3 regions built TCR beta libraries. A single record per CDR3 protein comes from TCRdb applying MiXCR to the multiplex PCR reads. The data contain around 400,000 distinct CDR3 sequences, roughly 23% of them singletons. This CDR3 is 18 amino acids long. CDR1 is SNHLY, CDR2 FYNNEI, per germline. V was trimmed by 6 bases and J by 2 bases, leaving 23 bases between them. This clonotype came up many times. Its specificity is unknown. Time point of the sample: persistent/refractory GD, antithyroid drugs over 5 years with positive TRAb. With RNA extracted from PBMCs as input, the TCR library was made. It was American Thyroid Association guidelines that determined Graves' disease diagnosis. Roughly 8.2 milliliters of peripheral blood were drawn into EDTA tubes.

The chain links TRBV2 to TRBJ2-4; D may be TRBD1 or TRBD2 (6 bases each). The sequence was collected from a female donor with Graves disease. Sequences were derived from peripheral blood mononuclear cells (PBMCs), sampled when the disease was refractory, from a patient treated with antithyroid drugs. DNA of the CDR3: TGTGCCAGCAGCAGGGGAACTAGCAAGGAACTAACCAAAAACATTCAGTACTTC. Residues: CASSRGTSKELTKNIQYF.